Below are 9 T cell receptor beta chains sequenced from a single sample in a study of CD8 T cells in Susac syndrome. The RNA, roughly 0.45 to 1 ug, was put through reverse transcription using random hexamers. TCRdb re-called the immunoSEQ multiplex PCR reads with MiXCR, one entry per CDR3 protein. The repertoire holds approximately 80,000 distinct CDR3 sequences, with approximately 94% as singletons. The sequenced sample was CD8+ T cells from PBMCs. These receptors originate from a human donor with Susac syndrome.

The rearrangement joins TRBV7-6 to TRBJ1-4, with 8 bases aligning to TRBD1. Germline V gene lookup returns CDR1 SGHVS and CDR2 FNYEAQ. Trimming took 1 base from V and 7 from J; bases not matched to a gene: 8. This CDR3 contains 16 residues. CDR3 DNA: TGTGCCAGCAGCTTAGTACCAGGGGGCGATGGTGAAAAACTGTTTTTT. Its translation is CASSLVPGGDGEKLFF.

This sequence joins TRBV6-6 and TRBJ2-3, with D uncertain. Between the trimmed V and J ends, which lost 2 bases and 6 bases, there was a span of 12 bases. Germline loops: CDR1 MNHNY, CDR2 SVGAGI (reference sequence). This CDR3 spans 14 amino acids. The CDR3 DNA is TGTGCCAGCAGTTACGAGTCCCCGTATGATACGCAGTATTTT. Translation gives CASSYESPYDTQYF.

V usage is TRBV6-2 or TRBV6-3 and J usage is TRBJ1-5, with D hard to call. Germline V gene data show CDR1 as MNHEY and CDR2 as SVGEGT. With 5 bases removed from V and 6 bases from J, the gap between germline ends came to 20 bases. There are 16 residues in the CDR3. The CDR3 reads CASSSFGGSITQPQHF. As DNA, the CDR3 is TGTGCCAGCAGTAGCTTCGGAGGGTCGATTACTCAGCCCCAGCATTTT.

The J gene is TRBJ2-3, the V gene TRBV7-9; 10 bases agree with TRBD2. The CDR3 sequence is 15 residues long. With 5 bases clipped from V and 3 bases from J, the junction kept 5 bases outside the gene matches. From germline, CDR1 is SEHNR and CDR2 FQNEAQ (reference sequence). Written as DNA, the CDR3 is TGTGCCAGCAGCCTCATAGCGGGGGGAACAGATACGCAGTATTTT. Residues: CASSLIAGGTDTQYF.

The V call is TRBV9, the J call TRBJ1-2; possibly TRBD1 for D (5 bases). Germline CDR1 is SGDLS and CDR2 is YYNGEE. The length of the CDR3 is 15 residues. Trimming took 0 bases from V and 3 from J, leaving 12 bases between them. CDR3 DNA sequence: TGTGCCAGCAGCGTAGGCCAGGGAACCCACTATGGCTACACCTTC. The encoded protein is CASSVGQGTHYGYTF.

The V gene is TRBV4-1, the J gene TRBJ2-7; 8 nucleotides match TRBD1. In germline, CDR1 is MGHRA, CDR2 YSYEKL. The CDR3 has 15 amino acids. V shed 3 bases and J 9 bases; nucleotides not matched to a gene: 13. The CDR3 DNA reads TGCGCCAGCAGCCACCCCAACCTAGGACAGGGCGCGCAGTACTTC. It codes for CASSHPNLGQGAQYF.

This clonotype was recorded once. The DNA of the CDR3 is TGTGCCAGCAGCCAAGATAAAGGGGACAGGGTCTACGAGCAGTACTTC. Its protein is CASSQDKGDRVYEQYF. The chain links TRBV14 to TRBJ2-7; 9 bases are a match to TRBD1. With 0 bases clipped from V and 3 bases from J, the junction kept 6 bases outside the gene matches. The CDR3 runs 16 residues. Per the germline V gene, CDR1 is SGHDN and CDR2 is FVKESK.

The rearrangement links TRBV20-1 to TRBJ2-3; tentative D call: TRBD1 (7 bases). Germline loops: CDR1 DFQATT, CDR2 SNEGSKA (reference sequence). This CDR3 region has 16 residues. V dropped 0 bases and J dropped 1 base, with 14 bases sitting between them. This CDR3 is CSARDLDREGTDTQYF. CDR3 nucleotides: TGCAGTGCTAGAGATCTCGACAGGGAGGGCACAGATACGCAGTATTTT.

The count of this clonotype is one. CDR3 coding DNA: TGTGCCATCAGTGATGTAACAGGCTACAATGAGCAGTTCTTC. Its translation: CAISDVTGYNEQFF. The chain has TRBV10-3 and TRBJ2-1; D might be TRBD1 (5 bases). Germline-derived CDR1 and CDR2 are ENHRY and SYGVKD. This CDR3 is built from 14 residues. V gave up 3 bases and J gave up 3 bases, with 9 bases separating them.